This T cell receptor (beta chain) was obtained from a study of T cell responses to AZD1222 COVID-19 vaccine. Broader study findings: Two doses of AZD1222 preceded a rise in Spike-specific TCR breadth and depth. Spike-wide coverage was observed for vaccine-associated CD4 TCRs, with dominant responses at 160-218 and 743-854. White British donors predominated, females outnumbered males, and clonal diversity was possibly underestimated. Just 6 or 7 people given AZD1222 tested seropositive at baseline.

Concerning this clone: The antigen remains unidentified.

Method: immunoSEQ multiplex PCR; TCRdb's copy keeps in-frame clones and lacks some. In the table there are approximately 77,000 clones, about 91% of which are singletons. CDR1 is MNHEY, CDR2 SVGAGI, per germline. The CDR3 loop spans 13 amino acids. The V end was cut by 2 bases, the J end by 7 bases, with 8 bases between. The V call is TRBV6-5, the J call TRBJ1-4; D ambiguous. This clonotype was sampled from an adult in good health. The source was peripheral blood, collected on day 0 of MenACWY control vaccination. CDR3 nucleotide sequence: TGTGCCAGCAGTTACCGACTGACTGAAAAACTGTTTTTT. Translation: CASSYRLTEKLFF.